This T cell receptor beta chain was retrieved from a study of blood T cell repertoires in COVID-19. Method: immunoSEQ multiplex PCR; TCRdb's copy keeps in-frame clones and lacks some. The data contain under 150,000 clones, about 85% of them singletons. This clone appeared a few times. J was trimmed by 8 bases and V by 5 bases; bases with no gene match: 6. Germline lookup yields CDR1 SGHVS and CDR2 FQNEAQ. There are 13 residues in the CDR3. This receptor was obtained from a human donor in a cohort sampled during active COVID-19. Sequenced material: peripheral blood. J is TRBJ1-3 and V is TRBV7-8, with TRBD1 matching over 7 bases. CDR3 nucleotide sequence: TGTGCCAGCAGCCGAGGGGGCTGGGACACCATATATTTT. Encoded protein: CASSRGGWDTIYF.